The 3 T cell receptor beta chains reported below all come from one sample, sequenced in a study of blood T cell repertoires in COVID-19. Sequencing used immunoSEQ multiplex PCR; TCRdb keeps in-frame clones, though not all of them. The sample lists some 380,000 clones, approximately 77% occurring once. Material: peripheral blood. The receptors stem from a human donor with acute or convalescent COVID-19. The donor label of this sample is uncertain.

The chain couples TRBV18 to TRBJ2-5, with TRBD1 as a possible D gene (5 bases). Germline CDR1 and CDR2: KGHSH and LQKENI. The CDR3 is 15 amino acids. The V end was cut by 3 bases, the J end by 1 base, with 12 bases between. CDR3 protein: CASSPSQGRQETQYF. The CDR3 coding sequence is TGTGCCAGCTCACCGTCCCAGGGTCGCCAAGAGACCCAGTACTTC.

CDR3 residues: CASSELVRTGHIYNSPLHF. CDR3 bases: TGTGCCAGCAGTGAATTGGTTAGGACAGGGCACATTTATAATTCACCCCTCCACTTT. The gene calls are TRBV6-4 and TRBJ1-6, with 8 nucleotides matching TRBD1. CDR1 and CDR2 from the germline V gene are MRHNA and SNTAGT. This CDR3 is 19 amino acids long. J was trimmed by 4 bases and V by 3 bases; bases with no gene match: 14.

V is TRBV5-8 and J is TRBJ1-1, with D hard to call. Trimming shortened V by 1 base and J by 1 base, and 5 bases separated the two germline ends. This CDR3 is built from 13 residues. Germline V gene data show CDR1 as SGHTS and CDR2 as YDEGEE. DNA for the CDR3: TGTGCCAGCAGCTTGTCTAGGAACACTGAAGCTTTCTTT. This sequence encodes CASSLSRNTEAFF. Full variable domain (outside the CDR3, taken from reference TRBV5-8 and TRBJ1-1): EAGVTQSPTHLIKTRGQQATLRCSPISGHTSVYWYQQALGLGLQFLLWYDEGEERNRGNFPPRFSGRQFPNYSSELNVNALELEDSALYLCASSLSRNTEAFFGQGTRLTVV.